Included here is one T cell receptor beta chain sequence, with context. This clonotype came up many times. The antigen this receptor binds is unknown. Base qualities were left out, and no much larger clone turns up one base away. Donors were roughly 40 systemically healthy Caucasian individuals from Russia aged 6 to 90 years. Approximately 9.7 milliliters of peripheral blood were drawn from each donor into EDTA-treated Vacutainer tubes. PBMCs were isolated by Ficoll-Paque density-gradient centrifugation, with at least 7 million obtained per sample. Total RNA was extracted from PBMCs with Trizol reagent, with at least 5 micrograms obtained per sample. For every donor, an aliquot of PBMCs went through flow cytometry to measure the percentages of naive CD45RAhigh/CD27high T cells. The data derive from a study of blood T cells in healthy people across ages (dated by TCRdb to about 2015). For the wider study: Template switching captured roughly one uniquely barcoded TCR beta cDNA molecule per two T cells in model experiments. The study measured age-related changes in TCR beta repertoire diversity using deep sequencing normalized with unique cDNA molecular identifiers. The donors were split into four age groups: young (average about 15 years), middle-aged (about 40), aged (about 62) and long-lived (over 80). Using the same blood draw, the study looked at two additional independent replicas of 1 million unique cDNA reads for two donors, one aged 18 to 30 and the other aged 80 or older. Study-wide findings and limitations: Estimates of total diversity based on one million sequenced T cells were regarded as lower bounds and as underestimates. Because profiling used bulk unsorted PBMCs, naive and antigen-experienced compartments could not be compared conclusively. Compared with the aged group, the long-lived group had more naive CD4+ T cells, fewer expanded clones and increased TCR diversity, a pattern suggesting age selection. Observed TCR beta diversity per million T cells fell roughly linearly with age, and a significant reduction was already apparent by age about 43. The percentage of naive T cells measured by flow cytometry correlated strongly with observed TCR beta diversity. Because the CMV infection status of the donors was unknown, age-related changes in expanded clonotypes may potentially have been confounded.

Libraries were made using 5' RACE. Sequencing took place on an Illumina HiSeq 2500. A second PCR of about 6 to 12 cycles was run with a J-beta primer mix and a sample-barcoded 5' primer. A template-switch 5' adaptor carrying 12 random nucleotides introduced a unique molecular identifier onto each TCR beta cDNA molecule. Each sample yielded at least 2.5 million CDR3-containing paired-end reads. The Mint cDNA synthesis kit, primed by a TRBC-specific oligonucleotide, was used to synthesize first-strand cDNA from all RNA. Following uracil-DNA glycosylase treatment, a first 18-cycle PCR with universal primers M1SS and BC2_uni_R was performed on all cDNA. The authors' pipeline ran thus. Each sample was normalized by randomly selecting 1 million high-quality reads, each carrying a distinct molecular identifier. Reads sharing molecular identifiers were discarded rather than binned into consensus sequences. MiTCR, run with a Q25 quality threshold and the strictest error-elimination algorithm, handled CDR3 identification, clonotype clustering and error correction. Lower-bound total TCR beta diversity was estimated with a nonparametric unseen species model using Euler transformation. The public reads were reprocessed in TCRdb via fastp at Q25 and MiXCR, keeping in-frame beta chains. Each entry is one CDR3 protein sequence, shown with its most common DNA and genes. Here the V and J calls rest on TCRdb's processing, not on the authors' analysis. The sample records roughly 1,000,000 distinct CDR3 sequences, under 30% of which are singletons. The ten top clones hold about 0.69% of the sample.

CDR1 and CDR2, looked up from the germline V gene (reference sequence), are DFQATT and SNEGSKA. There are 14 amino acids in the CDR3, from cysteine to phenylalanine inclusive. The read is trimmed to its CDR3 DNA, 42 bases read in frame from base 1. Trimming leaves V shorter by 2 bases and J shorter by 3 bases, with the junction holding 3 bases beyond the gene matches. The same sample was also studied in work on T cells of mothers and their children. From that second study: The donors were nine systemically healthy Caucasian individuals, made up of three mothers and their six children. cDNA synthesis used all of the extracted RNA, with approximately 1.4 ug of RNA in each 15 ul reaction. Sample barcodes and 2-4 random nucleotides were added via the M1S primer in the second PCR. Over 8.5 million TCR beta CDR3 reads came from each mother, compared with about 3 million reads from each child. In both related and unrelated pairs, thymic selection shapes the output of TCR recombination in a similar way, with inherited differences having only a minor effect. Normalized repertoire overlap was always found to be slightly, but never significantly, higher in related mother-child pairs than in unrelated mother-child pairs. No persistent microchimeric T cell clones were detected, at a sensitivity of 80 to 100 clones per million clonotypes. In the study, deep NGS was used to compare the TCR beta repertoires of mothers and children, and features distinguishing related mother-child pairs from unrelated individuals were sought. On average, the children were roughly 10 +/- 4 years old, while the mothers were 40 +/- 4 years old. After adapter ligation was performed with NEBNext reagents, the libraries were sequenced on an Illumina HiSeq 2000 with 100+100 nt paired-end reads. To avoid cross-contamination, the mother libraries and the child libraries were prepared a month apart and sequenced in separate runs. For each donor, between about 450,000 and 2,300,000 distinct TCR beta clonotypes were identified. Naive TCR beta clonotypes were estimated from low-frequency clonotypes matched to each donor's FACS-determined naive share, without sorting.

Recombination joined TRBV20-1 with TRBJ2-3; 9 central bases correspond to TRBD2. The sequencing input was blood. This TCR derives from a girl aged 2 to 9 in good health. The CDR3 protein: CSARSSGRTDTQYF. The DNA sequence is as follows: TGCAGTGCTAGATCCAGCGGGAGGACAGATACGCAGTATTTT.